The clone carrying this T cell receptor beta chain appeared a few times. Germline CDR1 is SGHDN and CDR2 is FVKESK. This CDR3 is built from 18 residues. Trimming removed 4 bases from V and 3 bases from J, with 21 bases in between. TCRdb's table, derived via immunoSEQ multiplex PCR, lists solely in-frame clones and lacks some. The profile covers 250,000 to 300,000 clones, with more than 75% appearing a single time and around 0.91% taken by the ten largest. The sample is drawn from a study of blood T cell repertoires in COVID-19. Sequencing was carried out using peripheral blood. The sequence derives from a woman aged 40 to 50 who had recovered from COVID-19. This rearrangement joins TRBV14 to TRBJ2-2; possible D gene TRBD1, 5 bases. The CDR3 spells CASSRPGGFGADTGELFF. In nucleotides, the CDR3 is TGTGCCAGCAGCCGCCCCGGTGGGTTTGGGGCGGACACCGGGGAGCTGTTTTTT.